Given below is one TCR beta chain in context. This clone has just a few counts. The antigen it recognizes is unknown. No quality values exist for individual bases; no much larger clone is one base distant. A cohort of around 29 patients with locally advanced or metastatic urothelial carcinoma, treated at Memorial Sloan Kettering on a trial protocol, was included. Peripheral blood mononuclear cells were collected from each patient pretreatment and during treatment, giving between 1 and 8 total time points per patient. The Qiagen DNeasy Blood extraction kit was used to purify genomic DNA from total PBMCs and tumor samples. PBMCs were collected pretreatment and during treatment and were isolated and stored as previously described. These data originate in a study of PD-L1 blockade in urothelial cancer listed by TCRdb under 2017. At the level of the whole study: Therapy was started at some point between 2013 and 2015 for all patients, and atezolizumab 1,200 mg was administered intravenously every 3 weeks. The study, an exploratory multi-omic analysis, examined somatic, immune and clinical correlates of response to PD-L1 blockade with atezolizumab in urothelial cancer. Around 29 patients had pretreatment blood TCR-seq, some 25 had at least one posttreatment blood collection, and some 25 had tumor TCR-seq. Durable clinical benefit was achieved by nine patients and was not achieved by 20 patients. An ECOG performance status of 0 or 1 was recorded for the patients, and 0 to 3 prior chemotherapy regimens had been received by the patients. A median of around 150,000 T cells and 80,000 to 100,000 unique TCRs was obtained from blood samples, and a median clonality of roughly 0.08 was observed. Blood samples were analyzed at 3 weeks after treatment start (second dose) and at 6 weeks after treatment start. In the same patients who had TCR sequencing, pretreatment tumors also underwent whole exome sequencing and RNA sequencing. Pretreatment tumor samples, along with matched peripheral blood serially collected before and after atezolizumab treatment, were subjected to TCR sequencing. About 90% of the 29 patients were males with bladder-origin urothelial cancer, and about 60% of the 29 reported a prior smoking history. Progression-free survival longer than 6 months counted as durable clinical benefit, and TCR features were additionally tested against both progression-free and overall survival.

The research as a whole found: Greater expansion of tumor-associated TCR clones in peripheral blood 3 weeks after the start of treatment was observed in patients with durable benefit (n of about 21, p = 0.022). Because of the small sample size (n ≈ 31) and the many exploratory analyses performed, the results are intended to be regarded as hypothesis-generating. A pretreatment peripheral blood TCR clonality below the median was linked to improved progression-free and overall survival.

From a lookup of the germline V gene (reference sequence), CDR1 and CDR2 are WNHNN and SYGVQD. Cut back by 0 bases and 0 bases, the V and J ends lie 9 bases apart. The CDR3 goes from the cysteine to the phenylalanine over 16 residues. Only the CDR3 DNA stays, 48 bases, in frame from base 1. To estimate absolute template abundance from read counts, synthetic TCR analog templates were spiked into each PCR. TCRbeta CDR3 regions were amplified from genomic DNA with bias-controlled V and J gene primers using the immunoSEQ assay. Rearranged TCRbeta segments were sequenced at approximately 20X coverage. On the study's bioinformatics: Clustering was used to correct sequencing errors, and CDR3s were annotated against IMGT so that V, D and J genes could be assigned. Downstream analyses used only productive TCRbeta rearrangements, leaving out any out-of-frame or stop-codon sequences. Clonality was calculated as one minus the Shannon entropy normalized by the log of the number of unique productive sequences. Fisher's exact test with Benjamini-Hochberg correction, using a cutoff of adjusted p below 0.01, was how clones that differed between time points or between blood and tumor were identified. TCRdb re-hosts the immuneACCESS table, in-frame sequences only. Its copies lack some clones; in the studies checked, an unresolved V gene accounts for under half of them, and the cause for the rest is not known. The DNA gave D and trimming, while V, J and clone size come from that table. The sample data list around 25,000 clones, and 87% of these were observed just once. The ten largest clones add up to 3% of the sample.

The sequencing used PBMCs, collected around atezolizumab (anti-PD-L1) treatment. The chain is made from TRBV10-1 and TRBJ1-3, and perhaps TRBD1 as D gene, on 5 matching bases. The sequence was collected from a man aged 50 or older with urothelial cancer. The nucleotides read TGCGCCAGCAGTGAGTCTAGCGGGGCCTCTGGAAACACCATATATTTT. Translated, this gives CASSESSGASGNTIYF.